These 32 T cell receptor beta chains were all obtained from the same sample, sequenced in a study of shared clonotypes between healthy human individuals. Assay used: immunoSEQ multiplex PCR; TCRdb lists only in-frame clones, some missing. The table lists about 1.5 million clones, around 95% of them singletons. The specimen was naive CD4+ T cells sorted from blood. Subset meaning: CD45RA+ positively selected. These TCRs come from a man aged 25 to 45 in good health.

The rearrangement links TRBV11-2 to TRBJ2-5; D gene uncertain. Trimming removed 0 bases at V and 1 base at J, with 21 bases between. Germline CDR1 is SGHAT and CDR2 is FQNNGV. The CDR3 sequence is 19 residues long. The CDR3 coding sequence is TGTGCCAGCAGCTTAGAGGAGCTTCGGACCCTACCCCTCCAAGAGACCCAGTACTTC. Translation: CASSLEELRTLPLQETQYF.

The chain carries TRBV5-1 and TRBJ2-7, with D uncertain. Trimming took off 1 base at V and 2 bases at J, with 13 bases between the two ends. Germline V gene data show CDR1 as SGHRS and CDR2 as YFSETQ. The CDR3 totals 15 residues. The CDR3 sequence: CASSLNTLTTYEQYF. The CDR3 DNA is TGCGCCAGCAGCTTGAATACACTTACCACCTACGAGCAGTACTTC.

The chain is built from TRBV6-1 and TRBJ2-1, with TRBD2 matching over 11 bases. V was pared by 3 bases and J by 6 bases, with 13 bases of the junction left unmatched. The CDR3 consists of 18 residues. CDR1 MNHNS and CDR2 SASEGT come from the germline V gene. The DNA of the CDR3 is TGTGCCAGCAGTGAGGCTCTAGCGGGGGGTTCTGGGCGCAATGAGCAGTTCTTC. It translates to CASSEALAGGSGRNEQFF.

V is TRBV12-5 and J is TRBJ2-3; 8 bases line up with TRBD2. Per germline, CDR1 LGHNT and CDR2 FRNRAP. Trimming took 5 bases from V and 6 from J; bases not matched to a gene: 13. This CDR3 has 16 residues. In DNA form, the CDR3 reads TGTGCTAGTGGTGGTAGCGGGACCGTTTCTGCCGATACGCAGTATTTT. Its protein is CASGGSGTVSADTQYF. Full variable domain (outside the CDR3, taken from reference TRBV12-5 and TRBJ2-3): DARVTQTPRHKVTEMGQEVTMRCQPILGHNTVFWYRQTMMQGLELLAYFRNRAPLDDSGMPKDRFSAEMPDATLATLKIQPSEPRDSAVYFCASGGSGTVSADTQYFGPGTRLTVL.

This CDR3 is CASSWGTGGPDTQYF. The CDR3 DNA sequence: TGTGCCAGTAGTTGGGGAACAGGGGGCCCAGATACGCAGTATTTT. The chain couples TRBV19 to TRBJ2-3; 9 bases match TRBD1. The ends lost 5 bases at V and 4 bases at J; junction bases unmatched: 7. The germline CDR1 and CDR2 sequences are LNHDA and SQIVND (reference sequence). CDR3 length: 15 residues.

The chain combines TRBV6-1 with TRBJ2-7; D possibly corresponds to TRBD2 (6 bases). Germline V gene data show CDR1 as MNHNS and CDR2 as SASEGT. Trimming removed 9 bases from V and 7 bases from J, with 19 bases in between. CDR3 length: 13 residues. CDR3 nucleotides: TGTGCCAGTGTGTGGAGCGGGTCGGGGGAGCAGTACTTC. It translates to CASVWSGSGEQYF.

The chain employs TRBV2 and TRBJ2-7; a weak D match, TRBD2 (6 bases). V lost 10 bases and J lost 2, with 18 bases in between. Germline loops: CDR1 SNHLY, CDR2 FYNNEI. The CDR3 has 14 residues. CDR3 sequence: CATKAGPEPYEQYF. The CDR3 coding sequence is TGTGCCACCAAGGCGGGACCCGAACCCTACGAGCAGTACTTC.

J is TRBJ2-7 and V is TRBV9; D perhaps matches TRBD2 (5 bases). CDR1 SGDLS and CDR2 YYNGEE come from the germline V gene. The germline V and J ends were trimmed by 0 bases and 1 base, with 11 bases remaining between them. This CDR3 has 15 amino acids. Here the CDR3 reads CASSVESGPSYEQYF. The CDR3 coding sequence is TGTGCCAGCAGCGTAGAGAGCGGCCCTTCCTACGAGCAGTACTTC.

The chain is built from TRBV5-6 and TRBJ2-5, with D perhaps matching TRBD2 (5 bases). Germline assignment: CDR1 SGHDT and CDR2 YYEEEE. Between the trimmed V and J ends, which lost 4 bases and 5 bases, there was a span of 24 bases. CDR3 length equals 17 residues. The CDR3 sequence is CASSTRTSTWRQETQYF. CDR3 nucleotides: TGTGCCAGCAGCACCCGGACCTCGACTTGGAGGCAGGAGACCCAGTACTTC.

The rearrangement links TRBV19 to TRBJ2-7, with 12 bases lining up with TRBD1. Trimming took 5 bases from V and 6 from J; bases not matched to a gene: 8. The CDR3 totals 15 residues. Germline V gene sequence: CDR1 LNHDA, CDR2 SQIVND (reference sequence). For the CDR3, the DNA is TGTGCCAGTAGTCGCCCCGGGACAGGGGGCCGCGAGCAGTACTTC. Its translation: CASSRPGTGGREQYF.

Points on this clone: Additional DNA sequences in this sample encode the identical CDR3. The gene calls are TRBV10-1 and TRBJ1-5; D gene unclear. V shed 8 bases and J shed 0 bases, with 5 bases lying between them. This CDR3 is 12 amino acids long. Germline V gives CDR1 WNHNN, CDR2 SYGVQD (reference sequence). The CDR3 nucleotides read TGCGCCAGCTCCGATAGCAATCAGCCCCAGCATTTT. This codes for CASSDSNQPQHF.

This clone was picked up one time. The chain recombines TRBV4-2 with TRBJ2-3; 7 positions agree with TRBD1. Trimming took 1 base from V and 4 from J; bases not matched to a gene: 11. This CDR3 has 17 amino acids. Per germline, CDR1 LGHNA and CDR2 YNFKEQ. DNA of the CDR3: TGTGCCAGCAGCCAAGTTTCCAGGGGGTGGTCCGCAGATACGCAGTATTTT. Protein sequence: CASSQVSRGWSADTQYF.

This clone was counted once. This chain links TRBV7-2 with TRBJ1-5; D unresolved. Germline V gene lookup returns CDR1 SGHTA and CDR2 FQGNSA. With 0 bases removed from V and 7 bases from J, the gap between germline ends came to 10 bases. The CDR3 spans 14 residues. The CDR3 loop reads CASSLASLSQPQHF. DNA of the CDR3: TGTGCCAGCAGCTTAGCCTCTCTTTCCCAGCCCCAGCATTTT.

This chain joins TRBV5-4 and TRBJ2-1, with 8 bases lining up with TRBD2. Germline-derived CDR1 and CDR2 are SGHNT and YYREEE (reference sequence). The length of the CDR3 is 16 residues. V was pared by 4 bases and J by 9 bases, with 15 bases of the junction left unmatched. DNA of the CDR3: TGTGCCAGCAGCGTGACCGGGACTAGAAGGGTTCTTGAGCAGTTCTTC. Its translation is CASSVTGTRRVLEQFF.

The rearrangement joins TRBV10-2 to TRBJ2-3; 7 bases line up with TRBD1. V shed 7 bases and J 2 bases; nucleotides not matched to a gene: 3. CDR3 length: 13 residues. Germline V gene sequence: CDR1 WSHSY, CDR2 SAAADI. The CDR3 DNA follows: TGCGCCAGCACCGGGACAGACACAGATACGCAGTATTTT. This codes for CASTGTDTDTQYF.

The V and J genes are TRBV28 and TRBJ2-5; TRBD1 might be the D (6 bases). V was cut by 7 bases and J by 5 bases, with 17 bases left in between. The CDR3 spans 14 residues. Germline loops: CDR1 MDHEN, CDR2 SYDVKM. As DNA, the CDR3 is TGTGCCAGCACCCCATTACAGGGCCGGGAGACCCAGTACTTC. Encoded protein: CASTPLQGRETQYF.

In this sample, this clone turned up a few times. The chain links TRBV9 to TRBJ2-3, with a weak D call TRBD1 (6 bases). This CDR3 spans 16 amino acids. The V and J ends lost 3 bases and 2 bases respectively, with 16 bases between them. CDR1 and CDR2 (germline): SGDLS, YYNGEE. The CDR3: CASSAQTGNPTDTQYF. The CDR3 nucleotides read TGTGCCAGCAGCGCCCAAACAGGGAACCCCACAGATACGCAGTATTTT.

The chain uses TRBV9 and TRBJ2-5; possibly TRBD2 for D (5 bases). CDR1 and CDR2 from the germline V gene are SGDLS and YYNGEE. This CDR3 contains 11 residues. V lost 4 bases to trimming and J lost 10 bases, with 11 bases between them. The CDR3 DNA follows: TGTGCCAGCAGCACTAGACAAAACCAGTACTTC. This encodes CASSTRQNQYF.

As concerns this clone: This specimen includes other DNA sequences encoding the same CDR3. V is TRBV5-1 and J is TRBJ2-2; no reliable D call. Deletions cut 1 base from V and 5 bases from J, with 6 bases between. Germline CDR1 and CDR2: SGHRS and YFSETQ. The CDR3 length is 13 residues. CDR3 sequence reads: CASSLSVTGELFF. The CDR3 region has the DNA TGCGCCAGCAGCTTGAGCGTTACCGGGGAGCTGTTTTTT.

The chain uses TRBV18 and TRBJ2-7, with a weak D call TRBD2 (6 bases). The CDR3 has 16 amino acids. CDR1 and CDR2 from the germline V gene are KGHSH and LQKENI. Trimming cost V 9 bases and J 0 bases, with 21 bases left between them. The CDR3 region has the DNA TGTGCCAGATACAACCCCCCAGCGGGTAGCTCCTACGAGCAGTACTTC. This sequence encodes CARYNPPAGSSYEQYF.

Here the CDR3 DNA reads TGTGCCAGCAGCCCCCCAGGGAAGTCCGAGCAGTACTTC. Its protein product is CASSPPGKSEQYF. The chain employs TRBV14 and TRBJ2-7, with D maybe TRBD1 (5 bases). V lost 4 bases and J lost 6, with 13 bases in between. CDR3 length: 13 residues. Germline V CDR1 and CDR2: SGHDN, FVKESK.

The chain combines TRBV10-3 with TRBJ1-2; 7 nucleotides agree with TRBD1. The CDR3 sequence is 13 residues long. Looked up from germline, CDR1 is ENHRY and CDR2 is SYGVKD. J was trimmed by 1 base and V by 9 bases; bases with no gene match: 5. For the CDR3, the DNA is TGTGCCATGACCGGGACAGATAACTATGGCTACACCTTC. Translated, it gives CAMTGTDNYGYTF.

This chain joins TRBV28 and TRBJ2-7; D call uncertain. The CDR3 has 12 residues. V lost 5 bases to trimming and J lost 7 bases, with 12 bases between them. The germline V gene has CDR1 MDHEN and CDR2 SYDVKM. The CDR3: CASSQRLWEQYF. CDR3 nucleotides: TGTGCCAGCAGTCAAAGGTTGTGGGAGCAGTACTTC.

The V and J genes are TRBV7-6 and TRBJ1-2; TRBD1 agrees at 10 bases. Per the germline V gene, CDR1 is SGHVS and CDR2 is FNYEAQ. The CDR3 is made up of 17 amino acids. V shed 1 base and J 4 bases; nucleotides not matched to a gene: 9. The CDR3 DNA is TGTGCCAGCAGCTTAGGAGCCGGGGACAGGGGTCTCTATGGCTACACCTTC. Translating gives CASSLGAGDRGLYGYTF.

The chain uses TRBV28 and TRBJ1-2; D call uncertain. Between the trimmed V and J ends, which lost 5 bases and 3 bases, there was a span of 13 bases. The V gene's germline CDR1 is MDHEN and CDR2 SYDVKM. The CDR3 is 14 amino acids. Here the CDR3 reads CASSPASTDYGYTF. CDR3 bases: TGTGCCAGCAGTCCCGCGTCCACGGACTATGGCTACACCTTC.

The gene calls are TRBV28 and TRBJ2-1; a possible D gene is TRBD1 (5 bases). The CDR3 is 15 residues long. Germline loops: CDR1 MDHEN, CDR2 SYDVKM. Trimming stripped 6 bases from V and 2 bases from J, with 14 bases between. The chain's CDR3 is CASRHDRFPYNEQFF. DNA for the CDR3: TGTGCCAGCAGACACGACAGATTCCCCTACAATGAGCAGTTCTTC.

CDR3 in amino acids: CASSDLGQGAPRDTQYF. DNA of the CDR3: TGTGCCAGCAGCGATCTGGGACAGGGTGCTCCGAGGGATACGCAGTATTTT. V and J are TRBV2 and TRBJ2-3, with 9 bases that match TRBD1. In germline, CDR1 is SNHLY, CDR2 FYNNEI. The CDR3 is made up of 17 amino acids. Trimming at V came to 6 bases and at J to 6 bases, leaving 16 bases not matched to a gene. Variable domain in full (rest from reference TRBV2 and TRBJ2-3): EPEVTQTPSHQVTQMGQEVILRCVPISNHLYFYWYRQILGQKVEFLVSFYNNEISEKSEIFDDQFSVERPDGSNFTLKIRSTKLEDSAMYFCASSDLGQGAPRDTQYFGPGTRLTVL.

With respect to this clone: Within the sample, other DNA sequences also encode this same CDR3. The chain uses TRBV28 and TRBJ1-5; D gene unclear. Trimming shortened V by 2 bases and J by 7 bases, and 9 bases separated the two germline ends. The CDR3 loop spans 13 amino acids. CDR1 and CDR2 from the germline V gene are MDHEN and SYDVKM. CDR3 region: CASSLLGYQPQHF. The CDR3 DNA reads TGTGCCAGCAGTTTACTGGGCTACCAGCCCCAGCATTTT.

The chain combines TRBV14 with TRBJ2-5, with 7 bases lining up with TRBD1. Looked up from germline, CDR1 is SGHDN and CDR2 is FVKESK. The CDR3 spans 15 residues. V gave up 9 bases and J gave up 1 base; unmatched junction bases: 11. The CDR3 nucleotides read TGTGCCAGACAAGACAGGGATATTTCCCAAGAGACCCAGTACTTC. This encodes CARQDRDISQETQYF.

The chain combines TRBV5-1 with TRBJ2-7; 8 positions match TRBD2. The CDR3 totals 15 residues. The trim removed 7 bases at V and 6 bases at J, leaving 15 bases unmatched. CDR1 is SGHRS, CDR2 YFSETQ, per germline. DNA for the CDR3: TGCGCCAGCCCCCTTGGTGTCGGGAGGGCGGGCGAGCAGTACTTC. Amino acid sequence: CASPLGVGRAGEQYF.

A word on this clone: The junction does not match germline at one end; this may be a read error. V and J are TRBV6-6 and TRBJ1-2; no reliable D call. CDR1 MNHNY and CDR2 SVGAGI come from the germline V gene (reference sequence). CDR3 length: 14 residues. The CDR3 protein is CASSYSLTNSGYTF. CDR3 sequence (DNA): TGTGCCAGCAGTTACTCGTTAACAAACTCTGGCTACACCTTC.

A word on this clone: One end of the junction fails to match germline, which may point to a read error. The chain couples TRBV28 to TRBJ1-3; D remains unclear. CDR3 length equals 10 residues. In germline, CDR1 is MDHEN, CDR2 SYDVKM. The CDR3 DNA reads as TGCTGGAGCTCTGGAAACACCATATATTTT. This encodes CWSSGNTIYF.